This T cell receptor beta chain was captured in a study of blood T cell repertoires in COVID-19. Trimming cost V 6 bases and J 5 bases; bases outside gene matches: 9. The CDR3 runs to 14 residues. The germline CDR1 and CDR2 sequences are KGHSH and LQKENI. The repertoire was sequenced with immunoSEQ multiplex PCR; TCRdb's copy has only in-frame clones and lacks some. Among about 260,000 clones, around 90% were seen once, and the ten largest hold about 0.7%. The V call is TRBV18, the J call TRBJ1-2, with 7 bases that match TRBD1. The specimen was peripheral blood. This sequence was found in a human donor in a cohort sampled during active COVID-19. The CDR3 here is CASSRDREWYGYTF. The CDR3 DNA reads as TGTGCCAGCTCCCGAGACAGGGAATGGTATGGCTACACCTTC.